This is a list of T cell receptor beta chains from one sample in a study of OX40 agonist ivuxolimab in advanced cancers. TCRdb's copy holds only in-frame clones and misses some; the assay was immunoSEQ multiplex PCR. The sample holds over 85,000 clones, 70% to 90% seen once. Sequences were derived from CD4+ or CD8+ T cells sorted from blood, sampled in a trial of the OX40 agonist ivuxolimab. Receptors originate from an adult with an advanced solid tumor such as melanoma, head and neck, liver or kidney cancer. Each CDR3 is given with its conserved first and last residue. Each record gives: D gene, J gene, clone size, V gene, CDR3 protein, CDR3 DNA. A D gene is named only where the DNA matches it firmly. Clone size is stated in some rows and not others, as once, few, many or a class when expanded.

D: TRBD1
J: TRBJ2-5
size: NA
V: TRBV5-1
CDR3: CASSAGTGSLETQYF
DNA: TGCGCCAGCAGCGCCGGGACAGGGAGTTTAGAGACCCAGTACTTC

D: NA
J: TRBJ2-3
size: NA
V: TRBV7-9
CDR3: CASSLRDQQFSTDTQYF
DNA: TGTGCCAGCAGCTTACGGGACCAGCAGTTCAGCACAGATACGCAGTATTTT

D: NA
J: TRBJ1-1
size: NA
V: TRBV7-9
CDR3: CASSLFMNTEAFF
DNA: TGTGCCAGCAGCTTATTTATGAACACTGAAGCTTTCTTT

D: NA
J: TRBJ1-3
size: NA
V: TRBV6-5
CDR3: CASRLQGGNTIYF
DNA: TGTGCCAGCAGACTACAAGGGGGAAACACCATATATTTT

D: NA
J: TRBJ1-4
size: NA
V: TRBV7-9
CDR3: CASSPDSTNEKLFF
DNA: TGTGCCAGCAGCCCGGACTCAACTAATGAAAAACTGTTTTTT

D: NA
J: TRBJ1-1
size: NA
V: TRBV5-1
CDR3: CASSPRTSGGTEAFF
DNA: TGCGCCAGCAGCCCTCGGACTAGCGGAGGTACTGAAGCTTTCTTT

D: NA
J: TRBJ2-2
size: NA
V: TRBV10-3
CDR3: CAINENTGELFF
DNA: TGTGCCATCAATGAAAACACCGGGGAGCTGTTTTTT

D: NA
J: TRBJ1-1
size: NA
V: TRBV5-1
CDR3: CASSLPGMNTEAFF
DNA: TGCGCCAGCAGCTTGCCAGGGATGAACACTGAAGCTTTCTTT

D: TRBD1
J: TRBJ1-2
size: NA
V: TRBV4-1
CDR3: CASSQLDRESGGYTF
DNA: TGCGCCAGCAGCCAACTCGACAGGGAAAGTGGCGGCTACACCTTC

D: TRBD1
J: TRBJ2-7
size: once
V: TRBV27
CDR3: CASRIRQGENYEQYF
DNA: TGTGCCAGCAGAATACGACAGGGAGAAAACTACGAGCAGTACTTC

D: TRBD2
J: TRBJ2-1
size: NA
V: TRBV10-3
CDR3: CAMSGGANEQFF
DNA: TGTGCCATGAGCGGGGGGGCCAATGAGCAGTTCTTC

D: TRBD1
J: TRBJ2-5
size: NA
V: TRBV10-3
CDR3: CAIRPDRGQETQYF
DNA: TGTGCCATCAGACCCGACAGGGGGCAAGAGACCCAGTACTTC